Presented here are 10 T cell receptor beta chains from one specimen sequenced in a study of CD8 T cells in Susac syndrome (dated by TCRdb to the late 2010s). Libraries came from the immunoSEQ multiplex PCR assay. RNA was extracted using the RNeasy kit, and roughly 0.5 to 1 ug of the RNA was reverse transcribed with random hexamers. TCRdb reanalyzed the raw reads on its own, using fastp at Q25 for trimming and MiXCR for clone calling, and kept in-frame beta chains. CDR3 protein duplicates are merged, each entry listing the most common genes and DNA. This sample is represented by tens of thousands of distinct CDR3 sequences; 94% of them were singletons. In total, the top ten clones hold approximately 0.92% of the sample. Sequencing used CD8+ T cells from PBMCs. These receptor sequences come from a human donor with Susac syndrome.

The chain couples TRBV6-1 to TRBJ1-2; D is perhaps TRBD1 (6 bases). Germline lookup yields CDR1 MNHNS and CDR2 SASEGT. The CDR3 is 16 residues long. Between the trimmed V and J ends, which lost 6 bases and 0 bases, there was a span of 17 bases. CDR3 region: CASSHPRDTSNYGYTF. In DNA form, the CDR3 reads TGTGCCAGCAGCCACCCTCGGGACACTTCTAACTATGGCTACACCTTC.

This clonotype was found once. The chain employs TRBV7-9 and TRBJ1-2; D is uncertain. V lost 10 bases, J lost 9 bases, and 15 bases lay in between. CDR1 is SEHNR and CDR2 is FQNEAQ in the germline V gene (reference sequence). CDR3 length: 11 amino acids. The CDR3 DNA reads as TGTGCCACCTCGATGGGTTGGAGCTACACCTTC. It is translated as CATSMGWSYTF. The full variable domain, in which reference TRBV7-9 and TRBJ1-2 provide the parts outside the CDR3, is DTGVSQNPRHKITKRGQNVTFRCDPISEHNRLYWYRQTLGQGPEFLTYFQNEAQLEKSRLLSDRFSAERPKGSFSTLEIQRTEQGDSAMYLCATSMGWSYTFGSGTRLTVV.

The chain employs TRBV20-1 and TRBJ2-1, with D uncertain. Looked up from germline, CDR1 is DFQATT and CDR2 is SNEGSKA (reference sequence). V lost 3 bases, J lost 4 bases, and 7 bases lay in between. The CDR3 runs 12 residues. CDR3 residues: CSARAEYNEQFF. As DNA, the CDR3 is TGCAGTGCTAGGGCAGAATACAATGAGCAGTTCTTC.

The gene calls are TRBV11-2 and TRBJ2-5; D gene ambiguous. Trimming left V 1 base short and J 2 bases short, with 8 bases between. CDR1 and CDR2 (germline): SGHAT, FQNNGV. This CDR3 comprises 14 residues. CDR3 sequence: CASSLVRLQETQYF. The CDR3 nucleotides are TGTGCCAGCAGCTTAGTCCGATTACAAGAGACCCAGTACTTC. Full variable domain (remainder filled in from reference TRBV11-2 and TRBJ2-5): EAGVAQSPRYKIIEKRQSVAFWCNPISGHATLYWYQQILGQGPKLLIQFQNNGVVDDSQLPKDRFSAERLKGVDSTLKIQPAKLEDSAVYLCASSLVRLQETQYFGPGTRLLVL.

The CDR3 spells CASSEGRTYEQYF. The CDR3 DNA follows: TGTGCCAGCAGTGAGGGCAGGACCTACGAGCAGTACTTC. The V gene is TRBV2, the J gene TRBJ2-7, with unresolved D. The V and J ends lost 3 bases and 2 bases respectively, with 8 bases between them. The germline V gene has CDR1 SNHLY and CDR2 FYNNEI. The CDR3 loop spans 13 amino acids.

This chain links TRBV14 with TRBJ2-2; D gene unclear. Trimming cost V 4 bases and J 1 base, with 13 bases left between them. This CDR3 contains 16 residues. Looked up from germline, CDR1 is SGHDN and CDR2 is FVKESK. In DNA form, the CDR3 reads TGTGCCAGCAGCCCCGCGGAGCAGATGAACACCGGGGAGCTGTTTTTT. Residues: CASSPAEQMNTGELFF.

The chain employs TRBV28 and TRBJ1-5; D not certain. V was cut by 1 base and J by 2 bases, with 15 bases left in between. The germline CDR1 and CDR2 sequences are MDHEN and SYDVKM. The CDR3 spans 17 residues. CDR3 in DNA: TGTGCCAGCAGTTTATTGGCAGAAATAGTTGGCAATCAGCCCCAGCATTTT. Amino acids: CASSLLAEIVGNQPQHF.

The V and J genes are TRBV9 and TRBJ2-5, with TRBD1 as a possible D gene (6 bases). The CDR3 covers 14 residues. From germline, CDR1 is SGDLS and CDR2 YYNGEE. Trimming took 0 bases from V and 5 from J, leaving 11 bases between them. For the CDR3, the DNA is TGTGCCAGCAGCGTAGAGGGGGTGATGGAGACCCAGTACTTC. This translates into CASSVEGVMETQYF. The entire variable domain, with the rest obtained from reference TRBV9 and TRBJ2-5, is as follows: DSGVTQTPKHLITATGQRVTLRCSPRSGDLSVYWYQQSLDQGLQFLIQYYNGEERAKGNILERFSAQQFPDLHSELNLSSLELGDSALYFCASSVEGVMETQYFGPGTRLLVL.

This chain joins TRBV7-6 and TRBJ2-7, with D perhaps TRBD2 (6 bases). CDR1 is SGHVS, CDR2 FNYEAQ, per germline. Trimming left V 5 bases short and J 0 bases short, with 17 bases between. The CDR3 length is 16 residues. The CDR3 loop is CASSPGLRRSSYEQYF. CDR3 DNA: TGTGCCAGCAGCCCTGGACTACGCAGGAGCTCCTACGAGCAGTACTTC. The full variable domain, completed using reference TRBV7-6 and TRBJ2-7, is GAGVSQSPRYKVTKRGQDVALRCDPISGHVSLYWYRQALGQGPEFLTYFNYEAQQDKSGLPNDRFSAERPEGSISTLTIQRTEQRDSAMYRCASSPGLRRSSYEQYFGPGTRLTVT.

The rearrangement uses TRBV7-3 and TRBJ2-5; 9 nucleotides line up with TRBD1. The CDR3 covers 15 residues. Germline V lookup: CDR1 SGHTA, CDR2 FQGTGA. V shed 5 bases and J 8 bases; nucleotides not matched to a gene: 12. The CDR3 coding sequence is TGTGCCAGCAGCGAAACGGGACAGGGTATGGCCACCCAGTACTTC. Translated, it gives CASSETGQGMATQYF.